This T cell receptor (beta chain) emerged from a study of cytomegalovirus exposure and HLA in healthy donors. Whole-study findings and limits: Solely CMV serostatus was available to characterize immune exposure. According to an earlier analysis, most TCR beta V segments yielded productive rearrangements about 87% or about 30% of the time. Diagnosis of cytomegalovirus status made by the classifier reportedly showed high specificity and sensitivity.

The PCR employed 60 Vbeta primers together with 13 Jbeta primers. Method: immunoSEQ multiplex PCR; TCRdb's copy keeps in-frame clones and lacks some. The sample has more than 90,000 clones, about four fifths seen once; the top ten hold approximately 4%. A note on this clone: Its antigen remains unidentified.

The sequence derives from a woman aged 40 to 55 in good health and CMV-seropositive. The sequencing input was PBMCs.

DNA for the CDR3: TGCGCCAGCAGTGTAGGAGTTTTTGAGACCCAGTACTTC. It is translated as CASSVGVFETQYF. This sequence joins TRBV10-2 and TRBJ2-5, with D uncertain. Germline V gene data show CDR1 as WSHSY and CDR2 as SAAADI. Trimming removed 4 bases at V and 5 bases at J, with 11 bases between. The CDR3 covers 13 residues.